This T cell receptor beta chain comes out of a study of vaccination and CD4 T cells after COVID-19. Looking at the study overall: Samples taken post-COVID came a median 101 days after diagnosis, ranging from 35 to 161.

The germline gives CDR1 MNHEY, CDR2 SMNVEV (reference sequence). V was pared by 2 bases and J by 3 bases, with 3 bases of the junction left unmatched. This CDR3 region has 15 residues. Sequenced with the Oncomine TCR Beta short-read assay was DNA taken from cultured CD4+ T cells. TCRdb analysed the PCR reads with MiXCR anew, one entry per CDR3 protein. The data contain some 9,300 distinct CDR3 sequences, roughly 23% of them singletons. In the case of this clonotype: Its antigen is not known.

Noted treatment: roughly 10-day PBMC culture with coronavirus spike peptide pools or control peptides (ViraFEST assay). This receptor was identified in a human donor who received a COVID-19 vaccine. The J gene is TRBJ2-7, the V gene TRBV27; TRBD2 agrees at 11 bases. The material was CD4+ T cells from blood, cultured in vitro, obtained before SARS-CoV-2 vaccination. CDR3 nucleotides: TGTGCCAGCAGTTTAAGTGGGACTAGCGGCTACGAGCAGTACTTC. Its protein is CASSLSGTSGYEQYF.